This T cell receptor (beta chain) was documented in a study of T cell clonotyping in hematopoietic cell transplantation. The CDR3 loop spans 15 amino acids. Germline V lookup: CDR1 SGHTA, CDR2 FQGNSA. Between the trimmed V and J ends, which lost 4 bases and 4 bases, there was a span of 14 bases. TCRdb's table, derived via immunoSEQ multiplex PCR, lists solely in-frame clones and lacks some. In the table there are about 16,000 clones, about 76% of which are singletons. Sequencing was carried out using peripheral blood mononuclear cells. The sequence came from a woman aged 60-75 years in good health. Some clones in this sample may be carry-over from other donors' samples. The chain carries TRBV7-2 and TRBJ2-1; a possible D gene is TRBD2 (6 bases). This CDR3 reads CASSSPLREYNEQFF. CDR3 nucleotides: TGTGCCAGCAGCTCCCCGTTGCGGGAATACAATGAGCAGTTCTTC.